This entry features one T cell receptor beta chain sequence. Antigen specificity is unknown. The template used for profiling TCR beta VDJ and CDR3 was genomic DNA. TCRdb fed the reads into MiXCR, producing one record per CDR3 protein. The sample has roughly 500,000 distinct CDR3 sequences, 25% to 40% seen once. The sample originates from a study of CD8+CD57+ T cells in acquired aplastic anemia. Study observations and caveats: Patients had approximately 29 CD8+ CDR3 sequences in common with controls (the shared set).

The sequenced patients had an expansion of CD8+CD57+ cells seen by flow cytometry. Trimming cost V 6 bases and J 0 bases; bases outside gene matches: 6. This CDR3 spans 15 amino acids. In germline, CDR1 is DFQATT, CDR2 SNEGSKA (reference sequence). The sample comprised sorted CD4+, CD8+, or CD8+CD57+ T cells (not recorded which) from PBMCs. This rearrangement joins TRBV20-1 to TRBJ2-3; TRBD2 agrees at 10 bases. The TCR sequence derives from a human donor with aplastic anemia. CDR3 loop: CSADGLAASTDTQYF. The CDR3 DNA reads TGCAGTGCCGACGGACTAGCGGCTAGCACAGATACGCAGTATTTT.